The next 17 T cell receptor beta chains were all read from a single sample in a study of T cell responses to AZD1222 COVID-19 vaccine. Measured with immunoSEQ multiplex PCR; TCRdb has only the in-frame clones, and not every one. The repertoire holds 100,000 to 150,000 clones, over 80% seen once, with 0.85% to 1.3% in the top ten. Sequencing was performed on peripheral blood, taken on day 0 of AZD1222 vaccination. The receptors derive from an adult in good health.

The chain has TRBV21-1 and TRBJ2-3; whether TRBD1, the table's D call, matches the DNA was not checked. TRBV21-1 is given as a pseudogene. The CDR3 contains 18 residues. The CDR3 here is CASSKGGRGVGHTDTQYF. Written as DNA, the CDR3 is TGTGCCAGCAGCAAAGGGGGCCGAGGAGTGGGCCACACAGATACGCAGTATTTT.

V usage is TRBV5-1 and J usage is TRBJ1-2; 7 nucleotides align to TRBD1. The germline CDR1 and CDR2 sequences are SGHRS and YFSETQ. The length of the CDR3 is 14 residues. The ends lost 6 bases at V and 4 bases at J; junction bases unmatched: 9. The DNA of the CDR3 is TGCGCCAGCACCGATCGACAGGGTGGCTATGGCTACACCTTC. Translated, it gives CASTDRQGGYGYTF.

V gene TRBV30 combines with J gene TRBJ2-6; tentative D call: TRBD1 (6 bases). Germline V CDR1 and CDR2: GTSNPN, SVGIG (reference sequence). The CDR3 contains 15 residues. V lost 3 bases and J 0 bases, leaving 9 bases between the germline ends. CDR3 nucleotides: TGTGCCTGGAGCCAAGGGGGCTCTGGGGCCAACGTCCTGACTTTC. Translation: CAWSQGGSGANVLTF.

The chain joins TRBV29-1 to TRBJ2-1, with D perhaps TRBD2 (5 bases). Germline CDR1 SQVTM, CDR2 ANQGSEA. The CDR3 is 14 residues long. Trimming took 7 bases from V and 8 from J, leaving 21 bases between them. In DNA form, the CDR3 reads TGCAGCGCCCGACCGGGATCCTTCGTTGATGAGCAGTTCTTC. Translating gives CSARPGSFVDEQFF.

The sample holds one count of this clone. The chain couples TRBV6-1 to TRBJ1-3; a possible D gene is TRBD1 (5 bases). Germline V lookup: CDR1 MNHNS, CDR2 SASEGT. The V gene lost 2 bases and the J gene lost 11 bases, with 16 bases spanning the gap. The CDR3 is 14 residues long. The CDR3: CASSEQAGRSPIYF. The DNA for the CDR3 is TGTGCCAGCAGTGAACAGGCAGGGAGGAGTCCCATATATTTT.

This chain uses TRBV7-9 with TRBJ2-5; 7 nucleotides align to TRBD2. CDR1 is SEHNR, CDR2 FQNEAQ, per germline (reference sequence). The CDR3 runs to 14 residues. V trimming: 4 bases; J trimming: 4 bases; junction bases outside the gene matches: 6. The CDR3 here is CASSYNSGRETQYF. The CDR3 DNA reads TGTGCCAGCAGCTATAATAGCGGGCGAGAGACCCAGTACTTC.

The chain employs TRBV28 and TRBJ1-1; 7 bases line up with TRBD1. The CDR3 runs to 17 residues. The J segment lost 1 base and the V segment lost 6 bases, leaving 14 bases of the junction unmatched. From germline, CDR1 is MDHEN and CDR2 SYDVKM. The CDR3 loop is CASSPDRESPQNTEAFF. CDR3 DNA: TGTGCCAGCAGCCCCGACAGGGAATCCCCCCAGAACACTGAAGCTTTCTTT.

This rearrangement joins TRBV21-1 to TRBJ1-2. TRBV21-1 is designated a pseudogene. The length of the CDR3 is 15 residues. DNA of the CDR3: TGTGCCAGCACTCCCAACCGGCCGACATCCGGGGGCTACACCTTC. It is translated as CASTPNRPTSGGYTF.

This clone turned up a few times. The chain recombines TRBV7-8 with TRBJ1-6; D unclear. The CDR3 is 14 amino acids. CDR1 is SGHVS, CDR2 FQNEAQ, per germline. V was pared by 5 bases and J by 8 bases, with 13 bases between. This chain's CDR3 is CASSPREGHSPLHF. The CDR3 nucleotides read TGTGCCAGCAGCCCGAGGGAGGGTCATTCACCCCTCCACTTT.

The chain couples TRBV2 to TRBJ2-1; TRBD1 might be the D (5 bases). Trimming pared 6 bases from V and 9 bases from J, leaving 18 bases between. The CDR3 covers 14 residues. The germline V gene has CDR1 SNHLY and CDR2 FYNNEI. The CDR3, as DNA: TGTGCCAGCAGGCCACCGACAGTACAAGGTGAGCAGTTCTTC. Encoded protein: CASRPPTVQGEQFF.

Concerning this clone: The sample has other DNA sequences that encode this CDR3 too. The rearrangement uses TRBV18 and TRBJ2-2; D ambiguous. CDR1 and CDR2 from the germline V gene are KGHSH and LQKENI. The CDR3 has 13 amino acids. The V end was cut by 3 bases, the J end by 3 bases, with 5 bases between. The CDR3 DNA reads TGTGCCAGCTCACCGCTCGACACCGGGGAGCTGTTTTTT. This encodes CASSPLDTGELFF.

The V gene is TRBV29-1, the J gene TRBJ2-2, with D uncertain. The V gene lost 3 bases and the J gene lost 7 bases, with 12 bases spanning the gap. CDR3 length equals 13 residues. CDR1 and CDR2 (germline): SQVTM, ANQGSEA. Written as DNA, the CDR3 is TGCAGCGTTGACGGTCCCAGACGCGGGGAGCTGTTTTTT. Translating gives CSVDGPRRGELFF.

This sequence joins TRBV20-1 and TRBJ1-5; D is possibly TRBD1 (5 bases). The V end lost 3 bases, the J end lost 0 bases, and 15 bases lay between the germline ends. Germline V CDR1 and CDR2: DFQATT, SNEGSKA (reference sequence). CDR3 length equals 16 residues. The chain's CDR3 is CSASTGRMYSNQPQHF. The CDR3 DNA follows: TGCAGTGCTAGTACGGGACGGATGTATAGCAATCAGCCCCAGCATTTT.

The gene calls are TRBV14 and TRBJ2-1, with 13 nucleotides matching TRBD2. The CDR3 runs to 15 residues. CDR1 is SGHDN, CDR2 FVKESK, per germline. V gave up 5 bases and J gave up 8 bases; unmatched junction bases: 6. This CDR3 is CASSEGLAGIYEQFF. CDR3 coding DNA: TGTGCCAGCAGCGAGGGACTAGCGGGAATCTATGAGCAGTTCTTC.

CDR3 sequence: CASSYGIASYEQYF. CDR3 coding DNA: TGTGCCAGCAGTTACGGGATTGCCTCCTACGAGCAGTACTTC. This chain uses TRBV6-5 with TRBJ2-7; D unclear. V shed 2 bases and J shed 0 bases, with 8 bases lying between them. Germline V gene data show CDR1 as MNHEY and CDR2 as SVGAGI. CDR3 size: 14 residues.

Concerning this clone itself: The germline gene is not matched at one end of the junction; a read error may be the cause. The CDR3 bases are TGTGCCAGCAATTTATCCGTTCGACTAGCTGGGGAGCAGTACTTC. This translates into CASNLSVRLAGEQYF. This chain connects TRBV27 to TRBJ2-7; TRBD2 agrees at 7 bases. Germline assignment: CDR1 MNHEY and CDR2 SMNVEV (reference sequence). The CDR3 has 15 residues.

This chain links TRBV30 with TRBJ2-1, with TRBD2 identical over 10 bases. The CDR3 consists of 19 residues. Germline V gene data show CDR1 as GTSNPN and CDR2 as SVGIG (reference sequence). Germline trimming cut 0 bases from V and 5 bases from J; bases unmatched to any gene: 16. The CDR3: CAWSVLGPGGLAHDNEQFF. The CDR3 coding sequence is TGTGCCTGGAGTGTATTGGGCCCCGGGGGACTAGCGCATGACAATGAGCAGTTCTTC.